At least ten counts were recorded for the clone carrying this T cell receptor (beta chain). The target antigen is unknown. The data stem from a study of CD8 T cells in ankylosing spondylitis. Overall study results and limits: Peripheral blood samples showed relatively rare disease-linked clones, and these clones were CD8+. Within ankylosing spondylitis blood, a TCR beta motif made up of fewer than ten highly homologous variants appeared to be characteristic.

This CDR3 comprises 12 residues. V was cut by 5 bases and J by 4 bases, with 12 bases left in between. CDR1 and CDR2 from the germline V gene are SQVTM and ANQGSEA. TCRdb analysed the 5' RACE reads with MiXCR anew, one entry per CDR3 protein. Here the sample spans some 130,000 distinct CDR3 sequences, about 6.7% being singletons. This chain links TRBV29-1 with TRBJ2-7; a weak D match, TRBD1 (6 bases). The clonotype comes from a female donor with ankylosing spondylitis or in good health (not recorded which). The sequenced sample was blood, either unsorted or a sorted T cell fraction (not recorded which). The DNA of the CDR3 is TGCAGCGTTTCCAGGGGTGTATACGAGCAGTACTTC. Its translation is CSVSRGVYEQYF.